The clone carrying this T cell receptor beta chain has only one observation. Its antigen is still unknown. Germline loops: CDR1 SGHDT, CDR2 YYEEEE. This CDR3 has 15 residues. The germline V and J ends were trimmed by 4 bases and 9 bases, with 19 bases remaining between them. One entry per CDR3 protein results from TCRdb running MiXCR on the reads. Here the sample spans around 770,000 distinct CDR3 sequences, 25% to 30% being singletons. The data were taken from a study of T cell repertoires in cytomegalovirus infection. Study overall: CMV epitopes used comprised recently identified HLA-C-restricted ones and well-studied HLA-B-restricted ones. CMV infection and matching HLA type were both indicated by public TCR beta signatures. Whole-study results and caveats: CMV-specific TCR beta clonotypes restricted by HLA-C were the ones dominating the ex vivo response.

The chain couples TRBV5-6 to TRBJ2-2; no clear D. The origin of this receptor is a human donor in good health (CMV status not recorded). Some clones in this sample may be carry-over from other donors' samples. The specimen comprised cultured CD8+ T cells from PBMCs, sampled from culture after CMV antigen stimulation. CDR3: CASSPSERSHRELFF. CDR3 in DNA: TGTGCCAGCAGCCCCTCTGAGAGGTCCCACCGGGAGCTGTTTTTT.